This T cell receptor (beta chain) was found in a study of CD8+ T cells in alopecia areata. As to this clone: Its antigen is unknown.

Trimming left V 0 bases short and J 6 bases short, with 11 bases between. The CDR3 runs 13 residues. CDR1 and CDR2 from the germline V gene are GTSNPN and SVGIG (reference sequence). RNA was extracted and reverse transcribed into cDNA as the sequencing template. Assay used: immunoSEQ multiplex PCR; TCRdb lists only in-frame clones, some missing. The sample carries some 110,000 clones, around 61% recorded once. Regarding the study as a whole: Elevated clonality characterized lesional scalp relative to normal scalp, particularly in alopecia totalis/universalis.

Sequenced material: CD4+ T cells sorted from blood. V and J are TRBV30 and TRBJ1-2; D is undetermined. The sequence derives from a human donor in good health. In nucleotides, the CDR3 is TGTGCCTGGAGTGTATCCAGGTCTAATGGCTACACCTTC. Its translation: CAWSVSRSNGYTF.